This T cell receptor (beta chain) is from a study of shared clonotypes between healthy human individuals (dated by TCRdb to the early 2020s). Concerning the study at large: The cohort comprised a couple of women and a few men aged 18 to 49 years. Leukapheresis yielded between about 0.9 and 9 billion PBMCs per donor. To increase sequencing depth and limit assay-specific biases, TCR repertoire library preparation and sequencing were carried out by different laboratories using diverse techniques. To estimate repertoire size and how much clonotype sharing occurs between individuals, the study deeply sequenced the blood TCR repertoires of five healthy adults. For each donor, CD4 naive and CD4 memory were each run on three plates, CD8 naive on two plates, and CD8 memory on one plate. Broad study findings and their caveats: Because the study included only a small number of donors, the genetic and exposure-history diversity represented was limited. Compared with non-shared clonotypes, the clonotypes found in all four sorted-subset donors had higher generation probabilities. Sampling was restricted to blood, and TCR repertoires in tissues likely differ from the TCR repertoires found in blood. Across four donors, roughly 5.1% of naive CD4, roughly 3.3% of naive CD8, about 2.3% of memory CD4, and approximately 0.4% of memory CD8 clonotypes were shared. Even with the large sequencing depth, rarefaction of the sorted-subset datasets indicated that sequencing was incomplete. Naive subsets generally had larger estimated clonotype richness than memory subsets. Pairwise subsampling led to the expectation that sequencing depth would affect the degree of clonotype sharing among donors.

TCR CDR3 regions were amplified from genomic DNA by multiplex PCR using the deep immunoSEQ assay. Extracted genomic DNA from each cell subset was spread evenly across all wells of several immunoSEQ 96-well plates, with each plate serving as a replicate. Each replicate PCR for sorted subsets received approximately 220 ng genomic DNA, equal to about 30,000 T cell genomes. Purified libraries were measured with a Qubit 3.0 fluorometer, size-checked on a Bioanalyzer 2100, and measured again with the KAPA Library Quantification kit. Every immunoSEQ 96-well plate was sequenced on a separate single-read 150-cycle Illumina NextSeq 550 flow cell. As for the authors' bioinformatics: Because the immunoSEQ output included only junctional sequences and no quality scores, the filtering could not be the same as the filtering used for full-length reads. To assign V/J genes and CDR3, sequences were annotated against IMGT germline references using PyIR, a Python wrapper for IgBLAST v1.9. Reads were filtered out if the reads had weak V/J assignments (E-value above 1e-6), no CDR3, stop codons, out-of-frame junctions, or ambiguous translated residues. A V3J clonotype was defined by an identical inferred V gene, J gene, and CDR3 amino acid sequence. Percentage overlap between repertoires was calculated by dividing the number of shared unique clonotypes by the size of the smaller repertoire. RTK rarefaction, the Chao1 estimator, and Recon v2.1 estimates of unobserved clonotypes were used to assess repertoire richness. For all TCRbeta clonotypes obtained by the gDNA method from four donors, generation probabilities were computed with OLGA. The clones in this table, taken by TCRdb from immuneACCESS, are in-frame only. Not every clone is retained; where verified, under half of the shortfall comes from an unresolved V gene, and the cause of the rest is unknown. From that table come the V and J calls and clone size; the DNA was used to work out D and trimming. The sample contains about 1.1 million clones, approximately 80% of them found a single time. The ten largest clones add up to around 0.6% of the sample.

Donors were healthy HIV-negative adults with no recently reported acute infections or vaccinations. Only Caucasian adults living in Nashville, Tennessee, USA were represented among the donors. Magnetic negative selection was used to enrich CD4+ T cells, after which naive cells were positively selected on CD45RA and the negative fraction became the memory subset. After blood collection by leukapheresis, PBMCs were isolated using Ficoll-Histopaque density gradient centrifugation and then cryopreserved in the vapor phase of liquid nitrogen. Purity and quantity of every magnetically sorted T cell population were checked by analytical flow cytometry. Genomic DNA was isolated from every sorted fraction and measured by UV absorbance on a Nanodrop 2000c. A distance of 9 bases separates the germline ends of V and J, which lose 2 bases and 7 bases respectively. The germline V gene supplies CDR1 SGHRS and CDR2 YFSETQ. The CDR3 starts with the cysteine, ends with the phenylalanine, and has 13 residues. The DNA shown is the 39-base CDR3, in frame from base 1.

Concerning this clone itself: It has no known antigen specificity. Qualities for individual bases were not recorded, and no much larger clone is one base off.

This sequence was found in a man younger than 30 in good health. Some clones in this sample may be carry-over from other donors' samples. Sequencing was done on a sample of memory CD4+ T cells from PBMCs. The sample's cell subset or site, from its label and the paper: CD45RA-negative fraction. This receptor chain uses TRBV5-1 and TRBJ1-4, with the identity of the D gene unclear. The CDR3 region reads CASSFGRSEKLFF. The base sequence is TGCGCCAGCAGCTTTGGCAGGTCTGAAAAACTGTTTTTT.